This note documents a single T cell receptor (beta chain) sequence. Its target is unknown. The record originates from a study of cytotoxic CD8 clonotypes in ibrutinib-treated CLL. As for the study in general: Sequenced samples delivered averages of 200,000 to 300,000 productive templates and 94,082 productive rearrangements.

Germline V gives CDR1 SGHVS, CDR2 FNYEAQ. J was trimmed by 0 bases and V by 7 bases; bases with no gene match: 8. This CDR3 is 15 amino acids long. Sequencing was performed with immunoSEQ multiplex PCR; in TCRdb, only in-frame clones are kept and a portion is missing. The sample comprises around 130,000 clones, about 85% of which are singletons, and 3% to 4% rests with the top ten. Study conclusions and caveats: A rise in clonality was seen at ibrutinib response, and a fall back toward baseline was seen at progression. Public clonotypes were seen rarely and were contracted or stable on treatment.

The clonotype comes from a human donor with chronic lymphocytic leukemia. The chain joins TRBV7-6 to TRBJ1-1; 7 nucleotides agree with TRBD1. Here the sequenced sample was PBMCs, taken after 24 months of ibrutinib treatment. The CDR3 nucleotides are TGTGCCAGCATTCCCGGGACAGATATGAACACTGAAGCTTTCTTT. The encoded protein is CASIPGTDMNTEAFF.